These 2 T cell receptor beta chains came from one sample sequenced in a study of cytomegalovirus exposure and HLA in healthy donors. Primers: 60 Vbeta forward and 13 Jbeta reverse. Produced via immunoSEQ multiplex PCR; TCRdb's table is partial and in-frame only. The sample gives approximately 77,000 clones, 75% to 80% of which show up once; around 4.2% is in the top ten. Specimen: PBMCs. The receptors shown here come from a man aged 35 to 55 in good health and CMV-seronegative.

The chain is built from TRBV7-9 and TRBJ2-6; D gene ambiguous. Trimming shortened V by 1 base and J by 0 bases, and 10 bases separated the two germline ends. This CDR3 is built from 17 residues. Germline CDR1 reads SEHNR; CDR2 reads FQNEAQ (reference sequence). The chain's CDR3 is CASSLDKPRSGANVLTF. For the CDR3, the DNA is TGTGCCAGCAGCTTAGACAAACCCCGCTCTGGGGCCAACGTCCTGACTTTC.

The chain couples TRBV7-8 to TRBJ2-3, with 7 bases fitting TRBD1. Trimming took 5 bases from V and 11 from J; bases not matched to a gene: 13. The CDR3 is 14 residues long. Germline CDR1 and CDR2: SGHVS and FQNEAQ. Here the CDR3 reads CASSADRATGMQYF. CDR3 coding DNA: TGTGCCAGCAGCGCAGACCGGGCGACAGGGATGCAGTATTTT. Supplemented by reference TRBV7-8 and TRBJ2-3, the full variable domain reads GAGVSQSPRYKVAKRGQDVALRCDPISGHVSLFWYQQALGQGPEFLTYFQNEAQLDKSGLPSDRFFAERPEGSVSTLKIQRTQQEDSAVYLCASSADRATGMQYFGPGTRLTVL.